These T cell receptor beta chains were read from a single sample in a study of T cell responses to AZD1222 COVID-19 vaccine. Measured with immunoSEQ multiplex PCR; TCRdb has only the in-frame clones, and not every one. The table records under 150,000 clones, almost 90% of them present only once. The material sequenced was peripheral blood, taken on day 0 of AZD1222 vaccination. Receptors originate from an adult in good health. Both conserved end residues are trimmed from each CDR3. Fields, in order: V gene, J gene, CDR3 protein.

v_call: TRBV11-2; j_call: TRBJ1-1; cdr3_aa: ASSLGLEAF
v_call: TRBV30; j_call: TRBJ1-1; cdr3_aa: AWAQGGTEAF
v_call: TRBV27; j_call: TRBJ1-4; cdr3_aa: ASSRATNEKLF
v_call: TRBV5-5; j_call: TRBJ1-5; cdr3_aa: ASSGGGGDYDQPQH
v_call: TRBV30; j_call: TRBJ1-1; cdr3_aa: AWRGAGTEAF
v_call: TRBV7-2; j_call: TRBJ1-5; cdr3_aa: ASSGGHSNQPQH
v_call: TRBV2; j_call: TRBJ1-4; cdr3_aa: ASSEERQGGNEKLF
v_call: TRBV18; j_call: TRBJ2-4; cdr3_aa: ASSPKGPIAKNIQY
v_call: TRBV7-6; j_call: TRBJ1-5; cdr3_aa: ASSLAGEGNQPQH
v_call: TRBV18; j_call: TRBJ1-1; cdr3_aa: ASSRTSQGALGTEAF
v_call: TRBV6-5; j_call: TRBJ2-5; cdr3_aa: ASRRTGRQETQY
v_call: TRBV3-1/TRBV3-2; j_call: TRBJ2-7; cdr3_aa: ASSHSGSYEQY
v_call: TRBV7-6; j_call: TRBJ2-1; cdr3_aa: ASSLTSGTSGITEQF
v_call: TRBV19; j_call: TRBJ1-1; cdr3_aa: ASRLTGNPGSTEAF
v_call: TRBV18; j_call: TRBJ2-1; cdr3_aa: ASSPPGRRAEQF
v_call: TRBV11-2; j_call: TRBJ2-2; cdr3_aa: ASSFRGLSTGELF
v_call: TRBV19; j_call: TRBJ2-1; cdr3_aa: ATSRGVAGNNEQF
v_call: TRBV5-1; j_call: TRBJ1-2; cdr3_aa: ASSLAPAGVNYGYT
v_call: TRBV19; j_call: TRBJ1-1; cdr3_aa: ASSTQFAMTEAF
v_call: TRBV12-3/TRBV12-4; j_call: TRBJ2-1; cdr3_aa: ASSLDYYNEQF
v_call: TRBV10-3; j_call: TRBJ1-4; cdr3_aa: AISEGQGTEKLF
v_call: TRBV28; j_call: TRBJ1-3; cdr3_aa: ASSLYGGAVYSGNTIY
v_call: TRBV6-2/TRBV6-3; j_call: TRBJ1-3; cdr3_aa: ASSYSVSTFSGNTIY
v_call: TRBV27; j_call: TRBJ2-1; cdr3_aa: ASSFEGGNEQF
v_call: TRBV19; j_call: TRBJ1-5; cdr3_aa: ASSIGGGPVYSNQPQH
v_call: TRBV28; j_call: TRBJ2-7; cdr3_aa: ASSKTGFPQLRGY
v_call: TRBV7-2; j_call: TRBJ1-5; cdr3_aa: ASSYPGGEKPQH
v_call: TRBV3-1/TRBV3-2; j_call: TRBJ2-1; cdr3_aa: ASSLKGVAGGVEQF
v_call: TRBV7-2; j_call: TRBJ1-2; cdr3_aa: ASSLSVSNYGYT
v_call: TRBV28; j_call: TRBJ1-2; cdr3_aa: ASSIRDRVYGYT
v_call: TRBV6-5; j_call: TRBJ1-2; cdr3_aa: ASRPITRNYGYT
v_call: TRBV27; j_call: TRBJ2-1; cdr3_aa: ASFPSGYNEQF
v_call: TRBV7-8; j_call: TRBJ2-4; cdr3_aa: ASSLEIAKNIQY
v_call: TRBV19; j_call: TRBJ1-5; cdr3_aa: ASSIGAGTWDQPQH
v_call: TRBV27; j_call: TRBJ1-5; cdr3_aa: ASSTRQGNQPQH